This T cell receptor beta chain stems from a study of blood T cell repertoires in COVID-19. TCRdb's copy holds only in-frame clones and misses some; the assay was immunoSEQ multiplex PCR. The table shows 200,000 to 300,000 clones, with around 86% occurring only once. Among Cohort 3 donors, those recovered had two negative PCRs, clearance, or symptom resolution. The CDR3 runs to 13 residues. Germline V gene data show CDR1 as SGDLS and CDR2 as YYNGEE. V was pared by 4 bases and J by 7 bases, with 4 bases of the junction left unmatched. This chain uses TRBV9 with TRBJ2-2, with 7 positions matching TRBD2. Sequenced input: PBMCs or T cells enriched from blood (not recorded which). This clonotype originated in a woman under 30 who had recovered from COVID-19. The CDR3 loop is CASSPPGGGELFF. CDR3 in DNA: TGTGCCAGCAGCCCCCCGGGGGGCGGGGAGCTGTTTTTT.